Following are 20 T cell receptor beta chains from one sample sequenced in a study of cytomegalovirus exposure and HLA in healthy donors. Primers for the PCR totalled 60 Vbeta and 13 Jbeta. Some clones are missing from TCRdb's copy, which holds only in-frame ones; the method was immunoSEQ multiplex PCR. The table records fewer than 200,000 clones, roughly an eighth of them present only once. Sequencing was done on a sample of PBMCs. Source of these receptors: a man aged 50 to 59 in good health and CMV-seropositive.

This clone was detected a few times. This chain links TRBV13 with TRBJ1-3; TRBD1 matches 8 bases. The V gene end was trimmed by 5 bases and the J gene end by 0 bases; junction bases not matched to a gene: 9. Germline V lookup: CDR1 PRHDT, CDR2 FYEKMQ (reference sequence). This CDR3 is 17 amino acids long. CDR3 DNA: TGTGCCAGCAGCCCCGGACAGGGATGGTTCTCTGGAAACACCATATATTTT. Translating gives CASSPGQGWFSGNTIYF.

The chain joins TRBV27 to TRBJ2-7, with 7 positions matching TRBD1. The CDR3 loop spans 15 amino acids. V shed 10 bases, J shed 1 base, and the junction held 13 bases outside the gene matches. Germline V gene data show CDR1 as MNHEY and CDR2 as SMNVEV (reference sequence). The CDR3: CATSRGGGPSYEQYF. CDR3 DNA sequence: TGTGCCACCTCCAGAGGGGGCGGGCCTTCCTACGAGCAGTACTTC.

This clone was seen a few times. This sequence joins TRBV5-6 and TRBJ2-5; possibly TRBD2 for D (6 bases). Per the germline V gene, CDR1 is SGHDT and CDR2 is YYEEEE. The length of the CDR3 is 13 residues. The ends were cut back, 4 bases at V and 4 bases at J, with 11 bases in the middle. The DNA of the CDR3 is TGTGCCAGCAGCGCGGGGATAGCAGAGACCCAGTACTTC. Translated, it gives CASSAGIAETQYF.

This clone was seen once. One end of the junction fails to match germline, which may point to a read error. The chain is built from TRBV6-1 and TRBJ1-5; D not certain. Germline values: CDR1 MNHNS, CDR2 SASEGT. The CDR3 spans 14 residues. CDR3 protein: CATKRGRSNQPQNF. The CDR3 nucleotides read TGTGCCACCAAACGAGGAAGAAGCAATCAGCCCCAGAATTTT.

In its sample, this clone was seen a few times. The CDR3 spells CASSPVAGGSGNTIYF. CDR3 in DNA: TGTGCCAGCAGCCCAGTGGCGGGGGGCTCTGGAAACACCATATATTTT. The chain carries TRBV7-6 and TRBJ1-3; a possible D gene is TRBD1 (5 bases). Germline CDR1 is SGHVS and CDR2 is FNYEAQ. This CDR3 region has 16 residues. Trimming took 5 bases from V and 0 from J, leaving 14 bases between them.

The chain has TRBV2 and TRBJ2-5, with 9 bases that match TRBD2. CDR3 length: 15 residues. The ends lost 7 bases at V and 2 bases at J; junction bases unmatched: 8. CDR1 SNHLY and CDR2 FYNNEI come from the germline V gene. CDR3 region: CASMRMSGGQETQYF. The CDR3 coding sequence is TGTGCCAGCATGCGGATGAGCGGGGGGCAAGAGACCCAGTACTTC.

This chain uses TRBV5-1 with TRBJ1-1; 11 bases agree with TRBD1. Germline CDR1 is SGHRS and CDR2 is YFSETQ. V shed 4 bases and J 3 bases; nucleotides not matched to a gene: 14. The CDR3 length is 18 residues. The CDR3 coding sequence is TGCGCCAGCAGCCCAGGGACAGGGGGAATGGTAAGGGACACTGAAGCTTTCTTT. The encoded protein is CASSPGTGGMVRDTEAFF.

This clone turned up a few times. CDR3 residues: CASSVVGSSSTDTQYF. The CDR3 DNA reads TGTGCCAGCAGCGTAGTGGGCAGCTCTAGCACAGATACGCAGTATTTT. The chain links TRBV9 to TRBJ2-3; D unclear. The V gene lost 0 bases and the J gene lost 0 bases, with 11 bases spanning the gap. The CDR3 extends over 16 amino acids. CDR1 is SGDLS and CDR2 is YYNGEE in the germline V gene.

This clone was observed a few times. This CDR3 reads CASSELKGAYGYTF. The CDR3 DNA sequence: TGTGCCAGCAGTGAATTAAAGGGGGCCTATGGCTACACCTTC. J is TRBJ1-2 and V is TRBV25-1, with 7 bases identical to TRBD1. V lost 1 base to trimming and J lost 4 bases; unmatched junction nucleotides: 3. The CDR3 runs 14 residues. Germline V gene data show CDR1 as MGHDK and CDR2 as SYGVNS.

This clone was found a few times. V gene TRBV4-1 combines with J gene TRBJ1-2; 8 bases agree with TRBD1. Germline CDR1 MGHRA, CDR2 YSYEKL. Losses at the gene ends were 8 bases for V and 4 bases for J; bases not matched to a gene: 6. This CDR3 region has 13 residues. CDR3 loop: CASAGQGLYGYTF. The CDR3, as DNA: TGCGCCAGCGCCGGACAGGGACTCTATGGCTACACCTTC.

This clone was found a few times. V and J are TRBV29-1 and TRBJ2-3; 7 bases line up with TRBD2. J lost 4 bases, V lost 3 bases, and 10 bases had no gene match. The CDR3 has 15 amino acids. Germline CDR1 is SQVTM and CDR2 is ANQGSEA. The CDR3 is CSVEGYRSGADTQYF. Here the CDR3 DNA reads TGCAGCGTTGAGGGCTACAGGAGCGGGGCAGATACGCAGTATTTT.

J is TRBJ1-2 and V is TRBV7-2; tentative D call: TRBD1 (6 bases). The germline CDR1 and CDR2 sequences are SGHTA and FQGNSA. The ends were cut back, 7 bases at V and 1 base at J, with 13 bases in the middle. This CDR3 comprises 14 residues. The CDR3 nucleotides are TGTGCCAGCACCCGCGCAGGGGATAACTATGGCTACACCTTC. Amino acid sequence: CASTRAGDNYGYTF.

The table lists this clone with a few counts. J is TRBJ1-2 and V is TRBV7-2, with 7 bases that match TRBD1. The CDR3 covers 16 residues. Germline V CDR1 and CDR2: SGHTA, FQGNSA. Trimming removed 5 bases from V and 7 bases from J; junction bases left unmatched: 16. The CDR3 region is CASSPRIDRAFSGYTF. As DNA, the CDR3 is TGTGCCAGCAGCCCGAGGATCGACAGGGCCTTTAGTGGCTACACCTTC.

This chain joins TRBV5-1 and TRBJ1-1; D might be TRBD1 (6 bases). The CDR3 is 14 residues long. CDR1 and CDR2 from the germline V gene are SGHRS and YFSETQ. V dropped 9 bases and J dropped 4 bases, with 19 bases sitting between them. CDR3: CATSQQGFGTEAFF. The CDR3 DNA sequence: TGCGCCACCTCTCAACAGGGTTTCGGCACTGAAGCTTTCTTT.

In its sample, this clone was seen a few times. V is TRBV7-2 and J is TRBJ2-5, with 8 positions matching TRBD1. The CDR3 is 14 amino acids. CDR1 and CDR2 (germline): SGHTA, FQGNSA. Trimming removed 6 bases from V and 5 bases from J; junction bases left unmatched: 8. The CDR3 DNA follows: TGTGCCAGCAGAGGGGGACAGGAAATCGAGACCCAGTACTTC. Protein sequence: CASRGGQEIETQYF. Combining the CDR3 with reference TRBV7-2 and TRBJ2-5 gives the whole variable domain GAGVSQSPSNKVTEKGKDVELRCDPISGHTALYWYRQSLGQGLEFLIYFQGNSAPDKSGLPSDRFSAERTGGSVSTLTIQRTQQEDSAVYLCASRGGQEIETQYFGPGTRLLVL.

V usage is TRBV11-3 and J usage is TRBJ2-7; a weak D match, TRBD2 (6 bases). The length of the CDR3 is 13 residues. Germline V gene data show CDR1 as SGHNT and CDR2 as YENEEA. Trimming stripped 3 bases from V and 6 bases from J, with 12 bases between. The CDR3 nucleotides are TGTGCCAGCAGCTTGGAACTAGCCGGCGAGCAGTACGTC. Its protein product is CASSLELAGEQYV.

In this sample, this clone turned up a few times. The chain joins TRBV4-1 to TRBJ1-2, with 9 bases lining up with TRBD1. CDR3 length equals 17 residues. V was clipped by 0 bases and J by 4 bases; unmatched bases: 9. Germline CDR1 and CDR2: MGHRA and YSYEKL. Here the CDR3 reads CASSQDPGTGFGYGYTF. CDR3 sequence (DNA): TGCGCCAGCAGCCAAGATCCCGGGACAGGGTTTGGCTATGGCTACACCTTC.

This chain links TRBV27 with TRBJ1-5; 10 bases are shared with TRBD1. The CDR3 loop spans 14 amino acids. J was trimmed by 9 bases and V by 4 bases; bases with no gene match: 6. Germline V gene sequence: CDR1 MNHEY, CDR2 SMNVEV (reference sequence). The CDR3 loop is CASSYGQGERPQHF. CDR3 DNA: TGTGCCAGCAGTTACGGACAGGGGGAACGGCCCCAGCATTTT.

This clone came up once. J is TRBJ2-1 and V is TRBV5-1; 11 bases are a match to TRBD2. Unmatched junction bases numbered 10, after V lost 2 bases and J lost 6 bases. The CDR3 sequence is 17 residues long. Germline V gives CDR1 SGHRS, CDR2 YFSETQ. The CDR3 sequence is CASSFTFSGGAGNEQFF. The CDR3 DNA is TGCGCCAGCAGCTTCACCTTTAGCGGGGGGGCGGGCAATGAGCAGTTCTTC.

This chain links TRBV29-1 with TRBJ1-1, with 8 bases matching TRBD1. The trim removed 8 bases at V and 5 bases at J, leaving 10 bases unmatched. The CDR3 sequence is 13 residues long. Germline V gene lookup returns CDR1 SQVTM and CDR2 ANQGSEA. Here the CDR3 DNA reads TGCAGCATACACAGGGGGACGGGGACTGAAGCTTTCTTT. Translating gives CSIHRGTGTEAFF.